The rows below give T cell receptor beta chains drawn from one sample of a study of CD8 T cells in Susac syndrome. A single record per CDR3 protein comes from TCRdb applying MiXCR to the immunoSEQ multiplex PCR reads. Here the sample spans roughly 140,000 distinct CDR3 sequences, about 94% being singletons. Sequencing was performed on CD8+ T cells from PBMCs. Every receptor here comes from a human donor with multiple sclerosis. Both conserved end residues are part of each CDR3. Each record gives: D gene, V gene, J gene, clone size, CDR3 protein, CDR3 DNA. D genes are given only for firm matches. Clone size is given for some rows only: seen once, a few or many times, or a class if the clone is expanded.

d_gene: TRBD1; v_gene: TRBV6-5; j_gene: TRBJ1-6; abundance: -; CDR3aa: CASGLGQGNSPLHF; CDR3nt: TGTGCCAGCGGCCTGGGACAGGGGAATTCACCCCTCCACTTT
d_gene: TRBD1; v_gene: TRBV20-1; j_gene: TRBJ1-3; abundance: -; CDR3aa: CSAWDRPDPAIYF; CDR3nt: TGCAGTGCTTGGGACAGGCCCGATCCCGCCATATATTTT
d_gene: TRBD1; v_gene: TRBV20-1; j_gene: TRBJ2-5; abundance: -; CDR3aa: CSAIREGQTYRQETQYF; CDR3nt: TGCAGTGCGATAAGAGAGGGACAGACGTACAGGCAAGAGACCCAGTACTTC
d_gene: -; v_gene: TRBV15; j_gene: TRBJ1-2; abundance: once; CDR3aa: CATSREGGDGYTF; CDR3nt: TGTGCCACCAGCAGAGAGGGGGGTGATGGCTACACCTTC
d_gene: -; v_gene: TRBV5-4; j_gene: TRBJ2-7; abundance: -; CDR3aa: CASSLSRAAYEQYF; CDR3nt: TGTGCCAGCAGCTTGAGTCGGGCCGCCTACGAGCAGTACTTC
d_gene: -; v_gene: TRBV27; j_gene: TRBJ2-3; abundance: -; CDR3aa: CASGAGGPDTQYF; CDR3nt: TGTGCCAGCGGTGCAGGGGGGCCAGATACGCAGTATTTT
d_gene: -; v_gene: TRBV15; j_gene: TRBJ1-2; abundance: -; CDR3aa: CATSRAQTVDYGYTF; CDR3nt: TGTGCCACCAGCAGAGCCCAGACAGTGGACTATGGCTACACCTTC
d_gene: -; v_gene: TRBV29-1; j_gene: TRBJ2-1; abundance: -; CDR3aa: CSVDGVRVNEQFF; CDR3nt: TGCAGCGTTGATGGCGTCAGGGTCAATGAGCAGTTCTTC
d_gene: -; v_gene: TRBV24-1; j_gene: TRBJ1-2; abundance: -; CDR3aa: CATSATANYGYTF; CDR3nt: TGTGCCACCAGTGCGACGGCGAACTATGGCTACACCTTC
d_gene: -; v_gene: TRBV7-9; j_gene: TRBJ2-1; abundance: -; CDR3aa: CASSRPGTEQFF; CDR3nt: TGTGCCAGCAGTCGACCTGGTACTGAGCAGTTCTTC
d_gene: TRBD1; v_gene: TRBV20-1; j_gene: TRBJ2-7; abundance: -; CDR3aa: CSARDLQGEHYEQYF; CDR3nt: TGCAGTGCTAGAGATTTGCAGGGGGAACACTACGAGCAGTACTTC
d_gene: TRBD1; v_gene: TRBV20-1; j_gene: TRBJ2-2; abundance: -; CDR3aa: CSARDGDRDTGELFF; CDR3nt: TGCAGTGCTAGAGATGGGGACAGGGACACCGGGGAGCTGTTTTTT
d_gene: -; v_gene: TRBV30; j_gene: TRBJ2-2; abundance: -; CDR3aa: CARSVDGFPGELFF; CDR3nt: TGTGCCCGAAGCGTTGATGGGTTCCCCGGGGAGCTGTTTTTT
d_gene: -; v_gene: TRBV7-9; j_gene: TRBJ2-1; abundance: once; CDR3aa: CASSPRSGAGTYNEQFF; CDR3nt: TGTGCCAGCAGCCCCCGATCTGGGGCAGGGACCTACAATGAGCAGTTCTTC
d_gene: TRBD1; v_gene: TRBV7-9; j_gene: TRBJ2-2; abundance: -; CDR3aa: CASRGQGLNTGELFF; CDR3nt: TGTGCCAGCAGAGGACAGGGACTCAACACCGGGGAGCTGTTTTTT
d_gene: -; v_gene: TRBV3-1; j_gene: TRBJ2-7; abundance: few; CDR3aa: CASSQGTVSYEQYF; CDR3nt: TGTGCCAGCAGCCAAGGGACAGTCTCCTACGAGCAGTACTTC
d_gene: -; v_gene: TRBV30; j_gene: TRBJ2-2; abundance: -; CDR3aa: CAWNVGGSDRAWELFF; CDR3nt: TGTGCCTGGAATGTAGGAGGAAGTGATCGCGCCTGGGAGCTGTTTTTT
d_gene: TRBD1; v_gene: TRBV30; j_gene: TRBJ2-3; abundance: -; CDR3aa: CAWTRTGFTDTQYF; CDR3nt: TGTGCCTGGACACGGACAGGATTTACGGATACGCAGTATTTT
d_gene: -; v_gene: TRBV20-1; j_gene: TRBJ2-7; abundance: once; CDR3aa: CSARVNDVEEYF; CDR3nt: TGCAGTGCTAGAGTAAACGATGTGGAGGAGTACTTC
d_gene: TRBD1; v_gene: TRBV20-1; j_gene: TRBJ2-7; abundance: -; CDR3aa: CSARGSGTATYEQYF; CDR3nt: TGCAGTGCTAGAGGGTCCGGGACAGCCACCTACGAGCAGTACTTC
d_gene: -; v_gene: TRBV29-1; j_gene: TRBJ1-3; abundance: -; CDR3aa: CSVGQDSSGNTIYF; CDR3nt: TGCAGCGTTGGACAGGACTCCTCTGGAAACACCATATATTTT
d_gene: TRBD1; v_gene: TRBV7-9; j_gene: TRBJ2-5; abundance: -; CDR3aa: CASSPRGTAVQGTQYF; CDR3nt: TGTGCCAGCAGCCCGCGAGGGACAGCCGTCCAGGGGACCCAGTACTTC
d_gene: -; v_gene: TRBV29-1; j_gene: TRBJ2-7; abundance: -; CDR3aa: CSVEDLVSGVRGEQYF; CDR3nt: TGCAGCGTTGAAGATCTGGTCTCCGGCGTCCGGGGGGAGCAGTACTTC
d_gene: -; v_gene: TRBV12-3/TRBV12-4; j_gene: TRBJ1-2; abundance: -; CDR3aa: CASSPFPADYGYTF; CDR3nt: TGTGCCAGCAGTCCCTTCCCAGCGGATTATGGCTACACCTTC
d_gene: TRBD1; v_gene: TRBV20-1; j_gene: TRBJ1-4; abundance: -; CDR3aa: CSASFWDRKEKLFF; CDR3nt: TGCAGTGCTAGTTTTTGGGACAGAAAAGAAAAACTGTTTTTT
d_gene: -; v_gene: TRBV29-1; j_gene: TRBJ2-3; abundance: -; CDR3aa: CSVEGLVETDTQYF; CDR3nt: TGCAGCGTTGAAGGTCTAGTGGAGACAGATACGCAGTATTTT